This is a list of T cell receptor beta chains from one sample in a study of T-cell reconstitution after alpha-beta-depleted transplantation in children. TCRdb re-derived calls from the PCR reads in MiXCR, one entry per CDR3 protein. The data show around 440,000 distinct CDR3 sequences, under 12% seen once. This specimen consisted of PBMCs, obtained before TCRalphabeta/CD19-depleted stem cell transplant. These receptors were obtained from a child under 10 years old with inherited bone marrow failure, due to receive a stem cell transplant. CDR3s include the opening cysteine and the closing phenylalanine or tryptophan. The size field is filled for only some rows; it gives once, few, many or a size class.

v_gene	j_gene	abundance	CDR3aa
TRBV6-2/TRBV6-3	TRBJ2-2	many	CASSYTGGYTGELFF
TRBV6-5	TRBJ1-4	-	CASSYSGERKLFF
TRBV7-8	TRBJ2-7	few	CASSLVGTLRDEQYF
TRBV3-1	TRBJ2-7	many	CASSRTSGPPYEQYF
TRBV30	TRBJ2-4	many	CAWSKTGSSGIQYF
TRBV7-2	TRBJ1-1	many	CASSLWRKDTEAFF
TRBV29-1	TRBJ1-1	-	CSVEGGAPPEAFF
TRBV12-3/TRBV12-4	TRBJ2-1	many	CASSPLAAVYNEQFF
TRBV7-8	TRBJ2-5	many	CASSLIPSGRAYETQYF
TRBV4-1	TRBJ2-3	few	CASSQEMLASGSTDTQYF
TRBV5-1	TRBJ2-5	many	CASSLTLGGQETQYF
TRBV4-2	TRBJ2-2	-	CASSQGEGEIGRENTGELFF
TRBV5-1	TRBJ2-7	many	CASSLDRAGQYF
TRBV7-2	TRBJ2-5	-	CASSFGRLTETQYF
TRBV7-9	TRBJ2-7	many	CASTRGYEQYF
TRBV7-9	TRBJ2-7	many	CASSRDYLYEQYF
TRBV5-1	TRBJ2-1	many	CASSLLIAGAFDEQFF
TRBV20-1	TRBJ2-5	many	CSAPDRSEETQYF
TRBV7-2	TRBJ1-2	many	CASSLGLYGYTF
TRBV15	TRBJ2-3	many	CATSRAPTGQDTQYF
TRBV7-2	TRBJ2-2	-	CASSPSEWSGRSTGELFF
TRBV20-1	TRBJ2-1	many	CSATPGLAYNEQFF
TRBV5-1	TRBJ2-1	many	CASSPVVGTNEQFF
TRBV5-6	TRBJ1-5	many	CASSLGQTDNQPQHF
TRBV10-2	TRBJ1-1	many	CASSGLGGPTSTEAFF
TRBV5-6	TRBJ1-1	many	CASSLAESVNVEAFF
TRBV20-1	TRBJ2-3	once	CSASLRLAGFADTQYF
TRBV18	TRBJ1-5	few	CASSPLRTGQLYSNQPQHF
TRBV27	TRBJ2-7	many	CASSRDRGGLSYEQYF
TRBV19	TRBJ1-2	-	CASSLRGATYGYTF
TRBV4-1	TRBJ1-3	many	CASSQVRGNTIYF
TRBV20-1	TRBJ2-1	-	CSARDGPNRDFSYNEQFF
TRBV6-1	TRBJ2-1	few	CASSPLGAGGYNEQFF
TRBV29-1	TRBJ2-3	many	CSEAGDRGDPDTQYF
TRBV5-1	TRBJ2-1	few	CASSLGLNGKLLGLRDEQFF
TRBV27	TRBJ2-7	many	CASSPGIAYEQYF
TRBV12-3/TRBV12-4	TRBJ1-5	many	CASSLGEGSQHF
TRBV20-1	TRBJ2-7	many	CSATEGAWAYEQYF
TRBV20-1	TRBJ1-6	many	CSARVVAVGSRAGWNSPLHF
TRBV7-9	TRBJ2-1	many	CASRPQGSEQFF
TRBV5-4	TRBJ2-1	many	CASSLALAAYNEQFF
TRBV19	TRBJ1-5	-	CASSELGGRGNQPQHF
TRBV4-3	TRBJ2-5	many	CASSQDPGPYQETQYF
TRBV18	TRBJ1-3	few	CASSPLTGTGIWGNTIYF
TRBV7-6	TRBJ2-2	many	CASSLVQRDTGELFF
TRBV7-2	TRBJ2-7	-	CASSFSIGRAYEQYF
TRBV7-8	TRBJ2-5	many	CASSLGPVRETQYF
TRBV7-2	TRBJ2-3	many	CASSLGPPGDTQYF
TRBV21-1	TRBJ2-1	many	CASIPEGGNEQFF
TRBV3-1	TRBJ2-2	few	CASCQEGQAGVNKGELFF